The 2 T cell receptor beta chains presented below share a single source sample, sequenced in a study of T cell repertoires in cytomegalovirus infection. MiXCR was run by TCRdb on the reads, yielding one entry per CDR3 protein. The sample has some 920,000 distinct CDR3 sequences, approximately 33% seen once. These TCRs are of unknown antigen specificity. This sample comprised cultured CD8+ T cells from PBMCs, obtained from culture after CMV antigen stimulation. The receptors come from a human donor in good health (CMV status not recorded). Some clones in this sample may be carry-over from other donors' samples.

The V and J genes are TRBV4-3 and TRBJ2-2, with 11 bases lining up with TRBD2. CDR1 is LGHNA and CDR2 is YSLEER in the germline V gene. The J segment lost 1 base and the V segment lost 6 bases, leaving 4 bases of the junction unmatched. The CDR3 is 16 amino acids. DNA for the CDR3: TGCGCCAGCAGTCCGACTAGCGGGATGAACACCGGGGAGCTGTTTTTT. Translating gives CASSPTSGMNTGELFF.

The chain couples TRBV28 to TRBJ1-2, with TRBD1 matching 9 bases. The CDR3 is 15 amino acids. V dropped 11 bases and J dropped 4; count of bases not matched to a gene: 14. Germline CDR1 reads MDHEN; CDR2 reads SYDVKM. The CDR3 DNA sequence: TGTGCCTCCCGGGACAGGGAGAGTAGGCTCTATGGCTACACCTTC. It specifies CASRDRESRLYGYTF.